This T cell receptor beta chain was sequenced in a study of control samples from healthy donors and cancer patients. The germline V gene encodes CDR1 SGHTA and CDR2 FQGNSA. The CDR3 sequence is 13 residues long. V was pared by 0 bases and J by 8 bases, with 7 bases between. Sequenced by immunoSEQ multiplex PCR; TCRdb stores in-frame clones only, minus some. This repertoire shows some 130,000 clones, 92% found once; its top ten account for around 2.1%. The TCR originated in a woman aged 45-65 years in good health. The chain couples TRBV7-2 to TRBJ2-2; D is undetermined. The material sequenced was blood. CDR3 region: CASSLARAGELFF. The CDR3 nucleotides are TGTGCCAGCAGCTTAGCCCGTGCGGGGGAGCTGTTTTTT.